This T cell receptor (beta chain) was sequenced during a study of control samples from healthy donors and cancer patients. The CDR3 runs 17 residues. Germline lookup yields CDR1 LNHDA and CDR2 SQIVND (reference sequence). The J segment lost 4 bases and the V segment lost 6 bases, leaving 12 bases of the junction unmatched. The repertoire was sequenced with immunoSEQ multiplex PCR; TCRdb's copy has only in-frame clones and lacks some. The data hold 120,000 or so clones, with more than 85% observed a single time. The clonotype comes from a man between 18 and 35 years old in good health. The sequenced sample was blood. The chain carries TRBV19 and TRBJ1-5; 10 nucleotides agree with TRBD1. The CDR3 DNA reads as TGTGCCAGTAGCTTAAGAACCGGGACAGGGGAGAATCAGCCCCAGCATTTT. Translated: CASSLRTGTGENQPQHF.